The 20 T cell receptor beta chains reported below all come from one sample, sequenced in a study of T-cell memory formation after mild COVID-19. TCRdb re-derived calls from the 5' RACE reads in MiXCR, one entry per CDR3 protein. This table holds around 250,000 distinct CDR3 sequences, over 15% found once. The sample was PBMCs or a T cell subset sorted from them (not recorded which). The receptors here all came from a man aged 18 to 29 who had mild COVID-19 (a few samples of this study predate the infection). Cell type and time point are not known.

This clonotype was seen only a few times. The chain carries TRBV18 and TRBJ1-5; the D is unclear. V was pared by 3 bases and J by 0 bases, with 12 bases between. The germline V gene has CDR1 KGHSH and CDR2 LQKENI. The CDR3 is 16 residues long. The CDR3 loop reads CASSPGIRYSNQPQHF. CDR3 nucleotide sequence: TGTGCCAGCTCACCGGGGATACGCTATAGCAATCAGCCCCAGCATTTT.

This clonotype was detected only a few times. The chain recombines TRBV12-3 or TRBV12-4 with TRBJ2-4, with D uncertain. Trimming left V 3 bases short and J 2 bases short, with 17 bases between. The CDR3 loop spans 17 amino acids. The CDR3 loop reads CASSFVVGFYPKNIQYF. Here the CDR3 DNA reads TGTGCCAGCAGTTTTGTGGTGGGGTTTTACCCCAAAAACATTCAGTACTTC.

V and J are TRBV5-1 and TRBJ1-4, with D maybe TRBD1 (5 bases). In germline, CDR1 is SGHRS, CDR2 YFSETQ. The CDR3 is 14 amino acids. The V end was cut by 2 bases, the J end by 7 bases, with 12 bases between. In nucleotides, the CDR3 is TGCGCCAGCAGCTTCGGGACGCCATCTGAAAAACTGTTTTTT. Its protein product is CASSFGTPSEKLFF.

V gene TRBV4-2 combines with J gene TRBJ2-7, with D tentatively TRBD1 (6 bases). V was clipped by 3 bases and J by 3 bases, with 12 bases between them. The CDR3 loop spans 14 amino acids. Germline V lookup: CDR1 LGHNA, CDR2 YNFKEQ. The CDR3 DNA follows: TGTGCCAGCAGCCAGGGAACAGGGCTCTACGAGCAGTACTTC. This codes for CASSQGTGLYEQYF.

In nucleotides, the CDR3 is TGCGCCAGCAGCAGGGGACAGGAGAACACTGAAGCTTTCTTT. Its protein product is CASSRGQENTEAFF. The V and J genes are TRBV5-1 and TRBJ1-1; 8 nucleotides match TRBD1. The CDR3 runs 14 residues. Germline CDR1 SGHRS, CDR2 YFSETQ. The V segment lost 4 bases and the J segment 1 base; nucleotides outside the gene matches: 3.

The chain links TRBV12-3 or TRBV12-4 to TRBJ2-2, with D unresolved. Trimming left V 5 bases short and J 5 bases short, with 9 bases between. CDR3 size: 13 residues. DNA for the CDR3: TGTGCCAGCAGTCCCGGATGGACCGGGGAGCTGTTTTTT. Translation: CASSPGWTGELFF.

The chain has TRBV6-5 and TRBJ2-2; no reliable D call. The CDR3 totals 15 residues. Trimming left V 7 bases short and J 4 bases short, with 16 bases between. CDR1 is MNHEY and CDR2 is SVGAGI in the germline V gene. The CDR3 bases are TGTGCCAGCACCACCCCCCAGGACCGCACCGGGGAGCTGTTTTTT. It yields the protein CASTTPQDRTGELFF.

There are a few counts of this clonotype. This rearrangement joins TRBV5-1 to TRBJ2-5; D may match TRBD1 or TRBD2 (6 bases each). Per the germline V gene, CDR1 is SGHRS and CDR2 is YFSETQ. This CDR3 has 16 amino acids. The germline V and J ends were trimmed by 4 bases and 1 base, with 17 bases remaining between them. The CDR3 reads CASSAGHRRFQETQYF. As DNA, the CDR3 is TGCGCCAGCAGCGCGGGACACCGGAGGTTCCAAGAGACCCAGTACTTC.

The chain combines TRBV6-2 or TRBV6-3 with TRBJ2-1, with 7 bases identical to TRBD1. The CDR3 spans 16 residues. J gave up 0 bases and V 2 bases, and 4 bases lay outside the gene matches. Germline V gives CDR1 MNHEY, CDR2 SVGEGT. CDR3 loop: CASSYEDRSSYNEQFF. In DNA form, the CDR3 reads TGTGCCAGCAGTTACGAGGACAGGAGCTCCTACAATGAGCAGTTCTTC.

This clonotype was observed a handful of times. CDR3 sequence: CASSVRHNPEQYF. As DNA, the CDR3 is TGTGCTAGTAGTGTGAGACATAACCCCGAGCAGTACTTC. The chain couples TRBV12-5 to TRBJ2-7; D not certain. With 8 bases removed from V and 6 bases from J, the gap between germline ends came to 17 bases. CDR1 is LGHNT, CDR2 FRNRAP, per germline. The CDR3 runs to 13 residues.

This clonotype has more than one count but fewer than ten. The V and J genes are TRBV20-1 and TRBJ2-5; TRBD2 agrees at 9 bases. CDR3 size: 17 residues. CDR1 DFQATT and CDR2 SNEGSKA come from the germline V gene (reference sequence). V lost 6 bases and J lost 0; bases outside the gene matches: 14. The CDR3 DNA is TGCAGTGCGAACGACCTCCTAGCGGGGCCGGACCAAGAGACCCAGTACTTC. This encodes CSANDLLAGPDQETQYF.

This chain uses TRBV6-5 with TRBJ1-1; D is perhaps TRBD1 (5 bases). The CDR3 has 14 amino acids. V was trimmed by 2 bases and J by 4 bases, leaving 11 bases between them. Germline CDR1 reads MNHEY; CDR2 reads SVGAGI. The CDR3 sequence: CASSYGEGITEAFF. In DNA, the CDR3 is TGTGCCAGCAGTTACGGGGAGGGGATCACTGAAGCTTTCTTT.

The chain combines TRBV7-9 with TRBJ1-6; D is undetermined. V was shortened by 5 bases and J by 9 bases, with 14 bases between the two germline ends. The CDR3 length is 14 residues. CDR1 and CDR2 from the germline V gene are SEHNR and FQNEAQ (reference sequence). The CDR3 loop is CASSPAGRLSPLHF. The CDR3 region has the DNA TGTGCCAGCAGCCCGGCGGGCCGACTTTCACCCCTCCACTTT. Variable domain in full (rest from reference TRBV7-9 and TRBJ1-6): DTGVSQNPRHKITKRGQNVTFRCDPISEHNRLYWYRQTLGQGPEFLTYFQNEAQLEKSRLLSDRFSAERPKGSFSTLEIQRTEQGDSAMYLCASSPAGRLSPLHFGNGTRLTVT.

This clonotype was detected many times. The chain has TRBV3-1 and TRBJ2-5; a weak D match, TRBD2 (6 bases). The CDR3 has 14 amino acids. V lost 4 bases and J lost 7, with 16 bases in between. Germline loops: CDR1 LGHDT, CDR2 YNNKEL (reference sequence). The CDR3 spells CASSPGTDGRTQYF. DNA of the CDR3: TGTGCCAGCAGCCCCGGGACTGACGGGAGGACCCAGTACTTC.

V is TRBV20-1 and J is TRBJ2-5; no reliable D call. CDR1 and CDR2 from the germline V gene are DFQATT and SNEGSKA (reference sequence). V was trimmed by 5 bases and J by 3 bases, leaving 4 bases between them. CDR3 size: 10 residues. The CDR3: CSALKETQYF. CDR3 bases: TGCAGTGCTCTCAAAGAGACCCAGTACTTC.

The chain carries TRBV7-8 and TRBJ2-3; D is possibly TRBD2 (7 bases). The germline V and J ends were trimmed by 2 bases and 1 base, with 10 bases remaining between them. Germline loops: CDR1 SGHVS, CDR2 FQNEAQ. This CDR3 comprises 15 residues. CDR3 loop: CASSLWRGRTDTQYF. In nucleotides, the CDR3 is TGTGCCAGCAGCTTATGGCGGGGGCGCACAGATACGCAGTATTTT. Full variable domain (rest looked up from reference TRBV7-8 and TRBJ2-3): GAGVSQSPRYKVAKRGQDVALRCDPISGHVSLFWYQQALGQGPEFLTYFQNEAQLDKSGLPSDRFFAERPEGSVSTLKIQRTQQEDSAVYLCASSLWRGRTDTQYFGPGTRLTVL.

The CDR3 region is CASTPYAGGPHNQPQHF. CDR3 DNA sequence: TGTGCCAGCACTCCATACGCGGGGGGCCCTCACAATCAGCCCCAGCATTTT. The genes are TRBV12-3 or TRBV12-4 and TRBJ1-5; perhaps TRBD1 as D (6 bases). The CDR3 contains 17 residues. Trimming removed 7 bases from V and 3 bases from J, with 22 bases in between.

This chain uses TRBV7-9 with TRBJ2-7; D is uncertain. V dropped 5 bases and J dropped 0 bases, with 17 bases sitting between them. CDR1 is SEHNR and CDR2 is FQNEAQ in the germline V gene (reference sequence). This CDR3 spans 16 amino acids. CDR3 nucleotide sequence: TGTGCCAGCAGCCCTCCCGGGCAACCACACTCCTACGAGCAGTACTTC. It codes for CASSPPGQPHSYEQYF.

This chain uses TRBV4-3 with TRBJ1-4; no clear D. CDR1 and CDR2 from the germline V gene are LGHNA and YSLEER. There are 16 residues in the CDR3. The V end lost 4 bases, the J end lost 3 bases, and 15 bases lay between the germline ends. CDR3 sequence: CASSRRTAQANEKLFF. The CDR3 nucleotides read TGCGCCAGCAGCCGTCGGACCGCGCAGGCTAATGAAAAACTGTTTTTT.

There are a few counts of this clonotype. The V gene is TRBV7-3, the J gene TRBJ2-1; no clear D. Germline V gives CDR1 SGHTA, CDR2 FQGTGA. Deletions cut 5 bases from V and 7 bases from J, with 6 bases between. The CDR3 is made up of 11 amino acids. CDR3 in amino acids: CASSGDNEQFF. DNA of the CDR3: TGTGCCAGCAGCGGGGATAATGAGCAGTTCTTC.